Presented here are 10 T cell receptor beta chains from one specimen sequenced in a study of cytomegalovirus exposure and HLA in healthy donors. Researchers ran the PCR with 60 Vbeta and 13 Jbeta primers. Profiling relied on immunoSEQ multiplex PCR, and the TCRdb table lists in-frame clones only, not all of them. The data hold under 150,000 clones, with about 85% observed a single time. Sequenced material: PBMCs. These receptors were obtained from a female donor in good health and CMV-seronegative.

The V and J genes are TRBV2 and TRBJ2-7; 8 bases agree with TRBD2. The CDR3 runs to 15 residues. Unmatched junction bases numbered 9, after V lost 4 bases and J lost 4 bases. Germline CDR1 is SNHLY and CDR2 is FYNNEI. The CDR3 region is CASSGRGGRRYEQYF. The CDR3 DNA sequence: TGTGCCAGCAGTGGTAGGGGCGGGAGGAGATACGAGCAGTACTTC.

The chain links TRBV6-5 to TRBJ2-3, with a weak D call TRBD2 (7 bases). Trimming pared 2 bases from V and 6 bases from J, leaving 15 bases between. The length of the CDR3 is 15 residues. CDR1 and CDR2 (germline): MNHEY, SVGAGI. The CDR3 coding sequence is TGTGCCAGCAGTTACGGGGGCCGGGGGGAGGATACGCAGTATTTT. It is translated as CASSYGGRGEDTQYF.

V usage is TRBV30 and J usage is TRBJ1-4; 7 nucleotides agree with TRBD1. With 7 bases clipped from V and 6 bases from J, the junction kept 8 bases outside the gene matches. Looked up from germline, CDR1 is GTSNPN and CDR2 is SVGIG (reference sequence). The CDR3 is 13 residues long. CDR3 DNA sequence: TGTGCCTCCCACAGGGGTAGCCATGAAAAACTGTTTTTT. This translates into CASHRGSHEKLFF.

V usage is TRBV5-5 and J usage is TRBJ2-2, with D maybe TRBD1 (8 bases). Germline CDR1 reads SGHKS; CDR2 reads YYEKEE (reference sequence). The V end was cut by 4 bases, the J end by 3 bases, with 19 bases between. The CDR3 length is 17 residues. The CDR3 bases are TGTGCCAGCAGCCCTCGGACAGGGAGGGTTGACACCGGGGAGCTGTTTTTT. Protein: CASSPRTGRVDTGELFF.

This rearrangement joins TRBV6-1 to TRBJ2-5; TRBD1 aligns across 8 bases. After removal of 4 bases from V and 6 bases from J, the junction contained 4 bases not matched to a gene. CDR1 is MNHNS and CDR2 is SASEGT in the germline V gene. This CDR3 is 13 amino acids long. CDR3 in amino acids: CASSVDRGQTQYF. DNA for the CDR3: TGTGCCAGCAGTGTCGACAGGGGCCAGACCCAGTACTTC.

The CDR3 is CASSRLAASTDTQYF. In DNA, the CDR3 is TGTGCCAGCAGTCGACTAGCGGCTAGCACAGATACGCAGTATTTT. The chain couples TRBV28 to TRBJ2-3, with TRBD2 matching 9 bases. The CDR3 runs 15 residues. V gave up 5 bases and J gave up 0 bases; unmatched junction bases: 3. CDR1 MDHEN and CDR2 SYDVKM come from the germline V gene. The variable domain in full, with the rest retrieved from reference TRBV28 and TRBJ2-3, is DVKVTQSSRYLVKRTGEKVFLECVQDMDHENMFWYRQDPGLGLRLIYFSYDVKMKEKGDIPEGYSVSREKKERFSLILESASTNQTSMYLCASSRLAASTDTQYFGPGTRLTVL.

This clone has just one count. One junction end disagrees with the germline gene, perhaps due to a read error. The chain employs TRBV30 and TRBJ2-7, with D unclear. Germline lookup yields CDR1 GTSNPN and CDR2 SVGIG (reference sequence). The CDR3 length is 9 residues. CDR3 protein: CWAYYEQYF. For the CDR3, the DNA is TGCTGGGCCTACTACGAGCAGTACTTC.

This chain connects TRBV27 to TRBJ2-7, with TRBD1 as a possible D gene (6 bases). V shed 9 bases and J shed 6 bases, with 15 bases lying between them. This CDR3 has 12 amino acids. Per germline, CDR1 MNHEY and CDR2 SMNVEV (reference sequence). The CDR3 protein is CASRDRPSEQYF. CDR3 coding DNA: TGTGCCAGTCGCGACAGGCCCTCCGAGCAGTACTTC.

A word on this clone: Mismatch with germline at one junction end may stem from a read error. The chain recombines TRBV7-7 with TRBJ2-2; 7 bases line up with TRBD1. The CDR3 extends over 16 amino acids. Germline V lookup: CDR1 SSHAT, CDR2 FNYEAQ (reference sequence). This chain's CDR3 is CASSSKRTGFAGELFF. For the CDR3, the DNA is TGTGCTAGCAGCTCCAAAAGGACAGGATTCGCCGGGGAGCTGTTTTTT.

CDR3 nucleotide sequence: TGTGCCATCAGTGACCCCCTCTACGAGCAGTACTTC. This gives the protein CAISDPLYEQYF. V is TRBV10-3 and J is TRBJ2-7; no reliable D call. Trimming shortened V by 3 bases and J by 3 bases, and 6 bases separated the two germline ends. The CDR3 is made up of 12 amino acids. CDR1 and CDR2 (germline): ENHRY, SYGVKD.